These 8 T cell receptor beta chains were all obtained from the same sample, sequenced in a study of cytomegalovirus exposure and HLA in healthy donors. Profiled with immunoSEQ multiplex PCR; TCRdb holds only in-frame clones, not every one. Seen here are some 170,000 clones, more than 75% observed once, and the top ten hold roughly 1.3%. The sample consisted of PBMCs. These receptors were collected from a woman aged 30 to 39 in good health and CMV-seronegative.

This rearrangement joins TRBV9 to TRBJ1-6; 8 nucleotides line up with TRBD1. The CDR3 has 18 residues. The trim removed 7 bases at V and 0 bases at J, leaving 12 bases unmatched. CDR1 and CDR2 from the germline V gene are SGDLS and YYNGEE. This CDR3 reads CASPGWDRTTSYNSPLHF. The CDR3 DNA reads TGTGCCAGCCCGGGTTGGGACAGGACTACCTCCTATAATTCACCCCTCCACTTT.

The chain recombines TRBV7-6 with TRBJ2-2; D not certain. Germline V gene data show CDR1 as SGHVS and CDR2 as FNYEAQ. The CDR3 runs 13 residues. V was clipped by 0 bases and J by 6 bases, with 5 bases between them. CDR3 in DNA: TGTGCCAGCAGCTTAGCTGGCCCCGGGGAGCTGTTTTTT. The encoded protein is CASSLAGPGELFF.

V gene TRBV11-2 combines with J gene TRBJ1-1; 7 nucleotides match TRBD1. V lost 3 bases to trimming and J lost 1 base; unmatched junction nucleotides: 5. CDR1 is SGHAT and CDR2 is FQNNGV in the germline V gene. The CDR3 is 15 residues long. CDR3 in DNA: TGTGCCAGCAGCTTTGACAGGGCTCGGAACACTGAAGCTTTCTTT. Translating it yields CASSFDRARNTEAFF.

This clone was found a few times. J is TRBJ2-1 and V is TRBV7-9; D uncertain. V lost 5 bases, J lost 7 bases, and 9 bases lay in between. Germline V lookup: CDR1 SEHNR, CDR2 FQNEAQ (reference sequence). The CDR3 extends over 12 amino acids. The CDR3 nucleotides are TGTGCCAGCAGCCCCCTCGTGAATGAGCAGTTCTTC. Encoded protein: CASSPLVNEQFF.

This chain links TRBV5-1 with TRBJ1-6, with TRBD1 identical over 7 bases. This CDR3 has 17 residues. V shed 3 bases, J shed 6 bases, and the junction held 12 bases outside the gene matches. From germline, CDR1 is SGHRS and CDR2 YFSETQ. DNA for the CDR3: TGCGCCAGCAGCTGGGCACCCCAGGGGGACAGTAATTCACCCCTCCACTTT. This codes for CASSWAPQGDSNSPLHF.

The rearrangement links TRBV6-1 to TRBJ2-7, with 9 bases that match TRBD2. V shed 11 bases and J 6 bases; nucleotides not matched to a gene: 8. The CDR3 consists of 12 residues. From germline, CDR1 is MNHNS and CDR2 SASEGT. In DNA form, the CDR3 reads TGTGCCGCGCGGGGGGGAACATTCGAGCAGTACTTC. Translating gives CAARGGTFEQYF.

The rearrangement uses TRBV5-4 and TRBJ1-6; 10 nucleotides line up with TRBD1. The CDR3 totals 17 residues. Per the germline V gene, CDR1 is SGHNT and CDR2 is YYREEE (reference sequence). Trimming took 5 bases from V and 6 from J; bases not matched to a gene: 11. This CDR3 is CASRINRQGARNSPLHF. In nucleotides, the CDR3 is TGTGCCAGCAGGATTAACAGACAGGGGGCGCGTAATTCACCCCTCCACTTT.

The chain is built from TRBV10-1 and TRBJ2-1; no firm D call. This CDR3 has 14 amino acids. With 3 bases removed from V and 0 bases from J, the gap between germline ends came to 6 bases. Germline CDR1 WNHNN, CDR2 SYGVQD (reference sequence). CDR3 DNA: TGCGCCAGCAGTGACGGTAGCTCCTACAATGAGCAGTTCTTC. It yields the protein CASSDGSSYNEQFF.